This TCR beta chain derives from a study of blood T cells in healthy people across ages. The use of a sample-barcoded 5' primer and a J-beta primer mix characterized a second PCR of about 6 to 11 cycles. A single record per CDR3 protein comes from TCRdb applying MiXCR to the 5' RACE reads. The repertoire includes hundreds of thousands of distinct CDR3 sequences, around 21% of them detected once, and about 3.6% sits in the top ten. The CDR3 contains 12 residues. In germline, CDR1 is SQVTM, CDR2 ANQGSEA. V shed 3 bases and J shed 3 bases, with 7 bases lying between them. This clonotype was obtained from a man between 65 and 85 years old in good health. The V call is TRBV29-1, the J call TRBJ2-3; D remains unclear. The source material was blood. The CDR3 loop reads CSVDSRTDTQYF. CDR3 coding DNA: TGCAGCGTTGATTCTAGAACAGATACGCAGTATTTT.